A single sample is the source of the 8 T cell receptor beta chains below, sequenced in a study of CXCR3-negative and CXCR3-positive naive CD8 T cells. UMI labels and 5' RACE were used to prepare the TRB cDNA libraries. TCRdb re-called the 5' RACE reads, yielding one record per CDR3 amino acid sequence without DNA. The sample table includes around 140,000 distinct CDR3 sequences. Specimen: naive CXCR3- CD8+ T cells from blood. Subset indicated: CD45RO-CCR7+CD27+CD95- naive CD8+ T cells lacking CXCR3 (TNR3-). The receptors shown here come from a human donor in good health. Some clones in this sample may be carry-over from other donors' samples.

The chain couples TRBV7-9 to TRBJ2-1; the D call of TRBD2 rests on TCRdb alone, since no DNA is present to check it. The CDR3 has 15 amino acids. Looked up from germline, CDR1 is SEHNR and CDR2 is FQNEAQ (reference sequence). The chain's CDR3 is CASSLAGGIGNEQFF.

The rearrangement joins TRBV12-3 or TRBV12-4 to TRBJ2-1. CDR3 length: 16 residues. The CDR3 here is CSSSLDGGSSYNEQFF.

The CDR3 reads CATSSTGEHQPQHF. The rearrangement links TRBV15 to TRBJ1-5; checking the TCRdb D call of TRBD1 is not possible without DNA. CDR3 length: 14 residues. Germline lookup yields CDR1 LNHNV and CDR2 YYDKDF (reference sequence). The full variable domain, with the rest looked up from reference TRBV15 and TRBJ1-5, is DAMVIQNPRYQVTQFGKPVTLSCSQTLNHNVMYWYQQKSSQAPKLLFHYYDKDFNNEADTPDNFQSRRPNTSFCFLDIRSPGLGDTAMYLCATSSTGEHQPQHFGDGTRLSIL.

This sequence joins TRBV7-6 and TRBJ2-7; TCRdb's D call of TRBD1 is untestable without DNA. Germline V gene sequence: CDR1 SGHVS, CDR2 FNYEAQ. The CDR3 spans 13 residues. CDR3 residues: CASSPPGINEQYF.

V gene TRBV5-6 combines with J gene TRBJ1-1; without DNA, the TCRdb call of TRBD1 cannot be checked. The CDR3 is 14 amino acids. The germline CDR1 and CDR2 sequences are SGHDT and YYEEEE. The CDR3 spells CASSRDRGREEAFF. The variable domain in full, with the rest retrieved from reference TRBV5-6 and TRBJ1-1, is DAGVTQSPTHLIKTRGQQVTLRCSPKSGHDTVSWYQQALGQGPQFIFQYYEEEERQRGNFPDRFSGHQFPNYSSELNVNALLLGDSALYLCASSRDRGREEAFFGQGTRLTVV.

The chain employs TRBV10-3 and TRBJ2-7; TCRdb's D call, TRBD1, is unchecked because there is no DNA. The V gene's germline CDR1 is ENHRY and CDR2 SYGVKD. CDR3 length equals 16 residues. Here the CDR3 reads CAISPDEGIRVYEQYF.

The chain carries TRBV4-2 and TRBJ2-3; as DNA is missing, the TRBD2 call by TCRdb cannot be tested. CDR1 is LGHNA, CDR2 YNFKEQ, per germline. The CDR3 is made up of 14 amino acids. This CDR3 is CASSQEREKDTQYF.

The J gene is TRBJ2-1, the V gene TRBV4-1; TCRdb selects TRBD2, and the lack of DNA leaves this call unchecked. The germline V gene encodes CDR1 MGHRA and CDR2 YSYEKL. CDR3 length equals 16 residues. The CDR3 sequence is CASSQVSARSYNEQFF.